The 8 T cell receptor beta chains reported below all come from one sample, sequenced in a study of T cell responses to AZD1222 COVID-19 vaccine. Produced via immunoSEQ multiplex PCR; TCRdb's table is partial and in-frame only. The sample contains some 150,000 clones, 75% to 85% of which appear only once. The input for sequencing was peripheral blood, taken on day 0 of MenACWY control vaccination. Receptor source: an adult in good health.

The gene calls are TRBV19 and TRBJ1-1, with 7 positions matching TRBD1. Germline V gene data show CDR1 as LNHDA and CDR2 as SQIVND (reference sequence). The trim removed 6 bases at V and 5 bases at J, leaving 6 bases unmatched. The CDR3 sequence is 13 residues long. This chain's CDR3 is CASRRQGSTEAFF. Written as DNA, the CDR3 is TGTGCCAGTAGAAGACAGGGTTCGACTGAAGCTTTCTTT.

This clone was seen only a few times. The CDR3 reads CASLTGNTIYF. In DNA, the CDR3 is TGTGCCAGCCTCACTGGAAACACCATATATTTT. The rearrangement uses TRBV6-5 and TRBJ1-3, with unresolved D. CDR3 length: 11 amino acids. CDR1 MNHEY and CDR2 SVGAGI come from the germline V gene. Trimming left V 8 bases short and J 2 bases short, with 4 bases between.

This sequence joins TRBV3-1 (or the pseudogene TRBV3-2) and TRBJ1-1; D is possibly TRBD1 (6 bases). Germline CDR1 LGHDT, CDR2 YNNKEL (reference sequence). Trimming left V 3 bases short and J 5 bases short, with 10 bases between. There are 13 residues in the CDR3. The CDR3 DNA sequence: TGTGCCAGCAGCCACGGCAGGGGAACTGAAGCTTTCTTT. It translates to CASSHGRGTEAFF.

The chain has TRBV6-4 and TRBJ1-5; no clear D gene. The CDR3 has 12 residues. CDR1 is MRHNA, CDR2 SNTAGT, per germline. V lost 7 bases, J lost 4 bases, and 8 bases lay in between. The CDR3 spells CASTRTNQPQHF. The CDR3 nucleotides are TGTGCCAGCACCCGAACTAATCAGCCCCAGCATTTT.

The rearrangement uses TRBV9 and TRBJ2-1; D not resolved. Trimming removed 5 bases at V and 1 base at J, with 16 bases between. Per the germline V gene, CDR1 is SGDLS and CDR2 is YYNGEE. This CDR3 is 16 amino acids long. The CDR3 DNA is TGTGCCAGCAGTGTCGGGCCTACTTCTTCCTACAATGAGCAGTTCTTC. This encodes CASSVGPTSSYNEQFF.

The V gene is TRBV5-1, the J gene TRBJ1-3; maybe TRBD1 (6 bases). V gave up 4 bases and J gave up 4 bases, with 15 bases separating them. Germline V gene sequence: CDR1 SGHRS, CDR2 YFSETQ. The CDR3 consists of 15 residues. The CDR3 here is CASSGLGGDGNTIYF. CDR3 sequence (DNA): TGCGCCAGCAGCGGGTTGGGGGGCGACGGAAACACCATATATTTT.

The chain carries TRBV2 and TRBJ2-5; TRBD2 aligns across 11 bases. The CDR3 has 15 amino acids. The germline V gene has CDR1 SNHLY and CDR2 FYNNEI. With 6 bases clipped from V and 5 bases from J, the junction kept 8 bases outside the gene matches. Here the CDR3 reads CASSGVVAGGETQYF. The CDR3 DNA reads TGTGCCAGCAGCGGAGTGGTAGCGGGGGGGGAGACCCAGTACTTC.

This chain joins TRBV6-6 and TRBJ1-5; no definite D call. V was trimmed by 5 bases and J by 1 base, leaving 21 bases between them. The CDR3 extends over 18 amino acids. Germline V gene sequence: CDR1 MNHNY, CDR2 SVGAGI (reference sequence). The DNA of the CDR3 is TGTGCCAGCAGTCCCACCGGACGGGTAGGAGGGAGCAATCAGCCCCAGCATTTT. Translating it yields CASSPTGRVGGSNQPQHF.